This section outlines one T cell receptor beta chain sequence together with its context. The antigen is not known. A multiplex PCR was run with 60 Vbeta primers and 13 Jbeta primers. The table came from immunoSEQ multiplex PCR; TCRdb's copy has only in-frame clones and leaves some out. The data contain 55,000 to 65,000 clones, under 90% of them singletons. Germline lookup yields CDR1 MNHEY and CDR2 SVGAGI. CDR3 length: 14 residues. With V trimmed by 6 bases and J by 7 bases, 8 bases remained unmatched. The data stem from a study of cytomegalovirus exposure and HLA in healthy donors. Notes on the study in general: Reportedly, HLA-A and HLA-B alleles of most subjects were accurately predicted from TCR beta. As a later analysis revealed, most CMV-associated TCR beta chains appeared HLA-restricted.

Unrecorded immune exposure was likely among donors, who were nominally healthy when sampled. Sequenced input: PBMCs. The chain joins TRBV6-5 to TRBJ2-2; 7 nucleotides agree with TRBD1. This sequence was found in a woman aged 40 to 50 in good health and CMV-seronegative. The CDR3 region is CASRSDRAIGELFF. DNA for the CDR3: TGTGCCAGCAGATCCGACAGGGCGATCGGGGAGCTGTTTTTT.